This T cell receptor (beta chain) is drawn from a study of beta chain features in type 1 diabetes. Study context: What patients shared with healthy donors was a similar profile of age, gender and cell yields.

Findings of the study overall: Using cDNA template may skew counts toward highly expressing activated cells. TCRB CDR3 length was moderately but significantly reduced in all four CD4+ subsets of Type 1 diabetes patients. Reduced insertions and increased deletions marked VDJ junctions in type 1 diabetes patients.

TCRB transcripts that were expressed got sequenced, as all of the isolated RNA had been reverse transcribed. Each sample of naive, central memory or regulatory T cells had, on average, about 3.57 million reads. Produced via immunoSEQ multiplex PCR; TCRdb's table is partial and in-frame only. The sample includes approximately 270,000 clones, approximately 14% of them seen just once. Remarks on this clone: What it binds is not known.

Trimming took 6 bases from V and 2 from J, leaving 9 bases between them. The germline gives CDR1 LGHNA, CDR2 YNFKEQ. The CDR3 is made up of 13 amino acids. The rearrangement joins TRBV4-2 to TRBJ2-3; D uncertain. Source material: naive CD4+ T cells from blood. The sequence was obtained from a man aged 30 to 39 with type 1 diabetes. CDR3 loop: CASSPELTDTQYF. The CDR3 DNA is TGTGCCAGCAGTCCCGAGCTCACAGATACGCAGTATTTT.